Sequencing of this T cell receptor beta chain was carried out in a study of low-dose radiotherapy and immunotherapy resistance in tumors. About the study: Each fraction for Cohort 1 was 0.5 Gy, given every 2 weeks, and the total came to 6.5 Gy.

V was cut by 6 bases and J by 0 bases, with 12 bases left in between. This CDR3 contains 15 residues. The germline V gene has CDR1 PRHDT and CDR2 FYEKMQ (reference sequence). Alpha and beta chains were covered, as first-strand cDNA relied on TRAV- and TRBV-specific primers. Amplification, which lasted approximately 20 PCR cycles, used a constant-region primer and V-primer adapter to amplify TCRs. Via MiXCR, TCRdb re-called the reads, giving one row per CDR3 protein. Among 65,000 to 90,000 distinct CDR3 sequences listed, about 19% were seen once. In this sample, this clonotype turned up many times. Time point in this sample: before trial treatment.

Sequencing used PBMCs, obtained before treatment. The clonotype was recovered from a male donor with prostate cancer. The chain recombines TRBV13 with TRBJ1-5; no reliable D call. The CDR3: CASSENGDSNQPQHF. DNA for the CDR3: TGTGCCAGCAGTGAAAACGGAGATAGCAATCAGCCCCAGCATTTT.